The entry that follows covers one T cell receptor (beta chain) sequence. The antigen it binds to is not known. No much larger clone is present one base from it, and per-base qualities are unavailable. Read against the paper, the sample's time point label means: about 28 days (+/-7) after the second vaccine dose. AZD1222 recipients given second doses at about 4 weeks or at about 12 weeks were pooled, since spike-specific TCR depth and breadth were not found to differ between the two schedules. Vaccinee samples were obtained from the UK trials COV001 and COV002, which included a single-blind randomized controlled phase 2/3 trial of AZD1222 (ChAdOx1 nCoV-19) in healthy adults. For TCRbeta chain sequencing, PBMC samples were collected from trial participants at day 0 and at day 28 after the second dose. The data are from a study of T cell responses to AZD1222 COVID-19 vaccine (dated by TCRdb to about 2021). About the study as a whole: TCR sequencing covered 233 trial participants: 207 given two doses of AZD1222 and 26 given two doses of MenACWY control vaccine. Trial participants were enrolled by age into 18-55, 56-69 and 70-plus year subgroups, with roughly 150, 30 and 60 TCR-sequenced participants respectively. General study outcomes and caveats: The whole spike protein was spanned by vaccine-associated CD4 TCRs, and dominant responses were seen in regions 160-218 and 743-854. In the small 56-69-year group, the increase in depth fell short of significance, most likely because of low power. Conclusions about previously exposed vaccinees are limited, since just five to seven AZD1222 recipients were seropositive for SARS-CoV-2 at baseline. Participants were mostly white British, with more females than males. The authors suggested clonal diversity may have been underestimated. Reportedly, almost half of the unique spike-specific TCRs recognized epitopes lying outside the regions that are mutated in the B.1.351 and B.1.1.7 variants. After two AZD1222 doses, spike-specific TCR breadth and depth were significantly higher than at day 0 and than in MenACWY recipients. No day 14 peak-response samples were available, so repertoires were characterized only after the peak T cell response.

The CDR3 regions of human TCRbeta chains were analyzed by immunosequencing. On the study's bioinformatics: TCRs in the repertoires were compared against a reference library of SARS-CoV-2-specific TCRs that had been generated with the MIRA antigen-specificity platform. Breadth was defined as the fraction of unique TCRs that were SARS-CoV-2-associated. Depth was defined as the fraction of total T cells that were SARS-CoV-2-associated. Using the MIRA data, each spike-specific TCR was assigned both to the spike region to which the TCR was reactive and to a CD4 or CD8 class. Log10-transformed breadth and depth values were compared by one-way ANOVA with Sidak's multiple comparisons tests. TCRdb provides this immuneACCESS table in a form limited to in-frame rearrangements. Some clones are lacking; in checked studies, under half of them reflect an unresolved V gene, and why the rest are absent is not known. V, J and clone size derive from that table, while D and trimming were established from the DNA sequence. A total of approximately 200,000 clones appear in this sample, approximately 89% of them only once. Around 3.6% of the sample is in the top ten clones.

The sequence came from an adult who received the AZD1222 COVID-19 vaccine. The sequenced sample was peripheral blood, obtained 28 days after the second AZD1222 dose.

The DNA sequence is given as TGTGCCAGCTCACGAATAACAGGGGTCCTCAACGAGCAGTACTTC. Its translation is CASSRITGVLNEQYF. This sequence uses TRBV18 and TRBJ2-7, with 7 central nucleotides matching TRBD1. V is pruned by 4 bases and J by 5 bases, leaving 11 bases of the junction without a gene match. CDR1 and CDR2 are read off the germline V gene as KGHSH and LQKENI. From the cysteine up to the phenylalanine, the CDR3 has a length of 15 residues. Only CDR3 DNA is held: 45 bases, read in frame from base 1.